This TCR beta chain was sequenced for a study of blood T cell repertoires in COVID-19 (dated by TCRdb to the early 2020s). Broadly, across the study: Samples from collaborators originated in the United States, Italy and Spain and spanned both the acute and convalescent phases of COVID-19. The prospective study material was composed of cDNA or gDNA derived from T cells, B-cell-depleted T cells, or PBMCs. Subjects who had been exposed to COVID-19, were actively infected with it, or had recovered from it provided the deeply sampled blood TCRbeta repertoires that made up the dataset. The repertoires were made available in a free public database intended to serve as a resource for research on the immune response to SARS-CoV-2. The samples were drawn from the first 160 participants of the ongoing ImmuneRACE study and from more than 1,000 subjects provided by 6 global collaborators. Nearly every sample came with metadata listing a de-identified subject ID, COVID-19 status, age in years and sex. Where available, HLA class I and class II types were taken from metadata supplied by the sample provider and were not determined by assay-based typing.

About this clone itself: What antigen it recognizes has not been identified. Base-call qualities are not available, and no considerably larger clone is one nucleotide away.

CDR1 and CDR2, per the germline V gene (reference sequence), are LGHDT and YNNKEL. The germline V end is reduced by 3 bases and the J end by 0 bases; junction bases left unmatched: 4. The CDR3 starts with the cysteine, ends with the phenylalanine, and has 16 residues. The kept DNA is CDR3 alone, 48 bases in frame from the first base. Each collaborating institution followed its own protocols to collect whole blood in K2EDTA tubes. For TCRbeta analysis, collaborators shipped samples as frozen whole blood, isolated PBMCs, or DNA extracted from either of those sample types. Summary of the overall study and its limitations: How much clinical and demographic metadata was included differed by source and by participant, and the metadata was provided uncurated.

TCRbeta CDR3 regions were amplified from genomic DNA using the immunoSEQ Assay, a bias-controlled multiplex PCR. On the study's bioinformatics: Within the assay, amplification of reference gene primers was used to estimate how many nucleated cells each sample contained. To quantify the absolute abundance of each unique TCRbeta CDR3 rearrangement, sequence reads were collapsed and filtered. For each sample, productive Simpson clonality was calculated as the square root of Simpson's diversity index across productive rearrangements. TCRdb took over this immuneACCESS table, retaining in-frame rearrangements with V and J assigned. Such tables are incomplete; in checked studies, under half of the missing clones stem from an unresolved V gene, and the remainder is unexplained. Clone size and the V and J calls come from that table; the DNA yielded D and trimming. The sample contains some 97,000 clones, approximately 90% of them found a single time. The biggest ten clones account for around 1.7% of the sample.

The source material was peripheral blood. Recombination joined TRBV3-1 (or the pseudogene TRBV3-2) with TRBJ2-2, and TRBD2 matches 7 of the central bases. The TCR comes from a man in his sixties with acute or convalescent COVID-19. CDR3 region: CASSQGGGTNTGELFF. The DNA reads TGTGCCAGCAGCCAGGGGGGAGGGACGAACACCGGGGAGCTGTTTTTT.